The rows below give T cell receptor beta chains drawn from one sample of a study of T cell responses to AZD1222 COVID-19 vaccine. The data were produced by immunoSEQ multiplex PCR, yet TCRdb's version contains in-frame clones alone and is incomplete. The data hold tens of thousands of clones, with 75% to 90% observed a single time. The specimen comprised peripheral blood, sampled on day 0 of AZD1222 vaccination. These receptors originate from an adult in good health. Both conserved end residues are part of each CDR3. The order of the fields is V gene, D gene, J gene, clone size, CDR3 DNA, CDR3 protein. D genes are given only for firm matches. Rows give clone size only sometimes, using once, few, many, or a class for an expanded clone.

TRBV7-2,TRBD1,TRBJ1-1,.,TGTGCCAGCAGCGCCCGTACAGGGGGCACTGAAGCTTTCTTT,CASSARTGGTEAFF
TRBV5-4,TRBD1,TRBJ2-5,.,TGTGCCAGCAGCAAGACCGGGACAGGGGGAGTTCTCCAAGAGACCCAGTACTTC,CASSKTGTGGVLQETQYF
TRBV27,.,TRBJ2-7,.,TGTGCCAGCAGTTTCCGACGTGGGGGAAACGAGCAGTACTTC,CASSFRRGGNEQYF
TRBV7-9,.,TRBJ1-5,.,TGTGCCAGCAGCTTAGGACAGGACCGCAATCAGCCCCAGCATTTT,CASSLGQDRNQPQHF
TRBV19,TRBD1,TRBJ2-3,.,TGTGCCAGTAGGAGACAGGGTCCAGCAGATACGCAGTATTTT,CASRRQGPADTQYF
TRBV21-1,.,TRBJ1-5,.,TGTGCCAGCAGCCAAAAACAGGGGAGTGGGCCCCAGCATTTT,CASSQKQGSGPQHF
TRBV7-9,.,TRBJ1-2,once,TGTGCCAGCAGCCTGGATGGGGTCGGAGCTAACTATGGCTACACCTTC,CASSLDGVGANYGYTF
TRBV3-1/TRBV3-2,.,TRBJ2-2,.,TGTGCCAGCAGCCAATTACGGAACACCGGGGAGCTGTTTTTT,CASSQLRNTGELFF
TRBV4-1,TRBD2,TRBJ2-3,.,TGCGCCAGCAGCCGGGGGACTAGCGGGGACAGCACAGATACGCAGTATTTT,CASSRGTSGDSTDTQYF
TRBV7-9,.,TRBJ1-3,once,TGTGCCAGCAGCTTAGCGTCGGGGGCCGGTGGAAACACCATATATTTT,CASSLASGAGGNTIYF
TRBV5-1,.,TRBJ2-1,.,TGCGCCAGCAGCTTTAATAGCTACAATGAGCAGTTCTTC,CASSFNSYNEQFF
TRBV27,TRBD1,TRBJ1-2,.,TGTGCCAGCAGTTTGGAGGGCTACAGGGGTATGAACTATGGCTACACCTTC,CASSLEGYRGMNYGYTF
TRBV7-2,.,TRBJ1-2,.,TGTGCCAGCAGCGCCACGCCTGGCTACACCTTC,CASSATPGYTF
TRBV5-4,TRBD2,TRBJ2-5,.,TGTGCCAGCGGCCCGACTAGCGGGAGCGGGAAAGAGACCCAGTACTTC,CASGPTSGSGKETQYF
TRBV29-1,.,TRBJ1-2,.,TGCAGCGTTATGAGCGACTATGGCTACACCTTC,CSVMSDYGYTF
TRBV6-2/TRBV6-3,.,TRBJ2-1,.,TGTGCCAGCAGTTCCGTGAAATACTCTAGCTCCTACAATGAGCAGTTCTTC,CASSSVKYSSSYNEQFF
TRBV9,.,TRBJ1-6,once,TGTGCCAGCAGCGTAGATCCGAGCTCCTATAATTCACCCCTCCACTTT,CASSVDPSSYNSPLHF
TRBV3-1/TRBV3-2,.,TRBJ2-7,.,TGTGCCAGCAGCCAAGACGTGGGACGGACCTACGAGCAGTACTTC,CASSQDVGRTYEQYF
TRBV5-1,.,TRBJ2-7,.,TGCGCCAGCAGCCCCCGGGGGACACCAGCCTACGAGCAGTACTTC,CASSPRGTPAYEQYF
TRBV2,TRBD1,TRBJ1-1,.,TGTGCCAGCACCGAAGGGACAGGGACATTAGCTTTCTTT,CASTEGTGTLAFF
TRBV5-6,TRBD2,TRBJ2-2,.,TGTGCCAGCAGCTTGTTTTTGGAGCGGGGCACCGGGGAGCTGTTTTTT,CASSLFLERGTGELFF
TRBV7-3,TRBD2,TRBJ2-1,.,TGTGCCAGCAGCTTATGGAGGGAGGGGGAGCAGTTCTTC,CASSLWREGEQFF
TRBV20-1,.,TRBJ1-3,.,TGCAGCTGTCTCTCTGGAAACACCATATATTTT,CSCLSGNTIYF
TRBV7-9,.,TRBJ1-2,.,TGTGCCAGCAGCTTAGAGGGGACACTCTATGGCTACACCTTC,CASSLEGTLYGYTF
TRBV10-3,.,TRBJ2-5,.,TGTGCCATCAGTGCAACAGAAGAGACCCAGTACTTC,CAISATEETQYF
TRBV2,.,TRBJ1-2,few,TGTGCCAGCATGTTAGACAGTAGGCTCTATGGCTACACCTTC,CASMLDSRLYGYTF
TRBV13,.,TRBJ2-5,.,TGTGCCAGCAGCTTATACGCAGGACGGGAGACCCAGTACTTC,CASSLYAGRETQYF
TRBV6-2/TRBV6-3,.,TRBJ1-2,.,TGTGCCAGCAGTTACTTTCAGGGGAGCTATGGCTACACCTTC,CASSYFQGSYGYTF